This T cell receptor (beta chain) came from a study of T cell repertoires in cytomegalovirus infection. About the study: Public TCR beta signatures provided an indication of both CMV infection and a matching HLA type.

General study points: The ex vivo response showed dominance by HLA-C-restricted CMV-specific TCR beta clonotypes. Pooled public TCR beta family frequency picked out CMV carriers with the relevant HLA.

Germline assignment: CDR1 DFQATT and CDR2 SNEGSKA (reference sequence). V was pared by 0 bases and J by 7 bases, with 12 bases between. The CDR3 spans 13 residues. Concerning this clonotype itself: Its antigen is not known.

Via MiXCR, TCRdb re-called the reads, giving one row per CDR3 protein. This sample has 100,000 to 150,000 distinct CDR3 sequences, with 20% to 30% found just once. The sample was PBMCs, sequenced either directly or after in vitro stimulation (not recorded which). The TCR was taken from a human donor in good health (CMV status not recorded). Some clones in this sample may be carry-over from other donors' samples. The gene calls are TRBV20-1 and TRBJ2-5, with D tentatively TRBD2 (5 bases). CDR3 bases: TGCAGTGCTAGAGATGGACGGACTGGGACCCAGTACTTC. Translation: CSARDGRTGTQYF.